Shown below are 27 T cell receptor beta chains from a single sample sequenced in a study of PD-1 blockade in classical Hodgkin lymphoma. Using immunoSEQ multiplex PCR, the repertoire was profiled, and TCRdb retains in-frame clones only, with some absent. The table lists almost 100,000 clones, 92% of them singletons, with less than 3.5% in the top ten. All patients experienced relapse after autologous stem cell transplantation, and brentuximab vedotin exposure was variable. The source was peripheral blood mononuclear cells (PBMCs), collected at baseline. The receptors originated from a human donor with classical Hodgkin lymphoma.

This rearrangement joins TRBV27 to TRBJ2-5; 8 bases agree with TRBD2. The V and J ends lost 4 bases and 5 bases, in that order; junction bases with no gene match: 12. The V gene's germline CDR1 is MNHEY and CDR2 SMNVEV (reference sequence). CDR3 length: 16 amino acids. This CDR3 reads CASSSIRAGVSETQYF. DNA for the CDR3: TGTGCCAGCAGTTCAATAAGAGCGGGAGTTAGCGAGACCCAGTACTTC.

The J gene is TRBJ1-3, the V gene TRBV29-1; D may be TRBD1 (5 bases). Germline CDR1 SQVTM, CDR2 ANQGSEA. The V end was cut by 0 bases, the J end by 0 bases, with 9 bases between. The CDR3 spans 15 residues. The CDR3: CSVEDLQGSGNTIYF. Here the CDR3 DNA reads TGCAGCGTTGAAGATCTTCAGGGCTCTGGAAACACCATATATTTT.

The V and J genes are TRBV28 and TRBJ2-1; TRBD1 matches 10 bases. The germline V gene encodes CDR1 MDHEN and CDR2 SYDVKM. This CDR3 has 15 amino acids. Germline trimming cut 8 bases from V and 8 bases from J; bases unmatched to any gene: 12. The CDR3, as DNA: TGTGCCAGCCCCAAGGGTGGGACAGGGGATGATGAGCAGTTCTTC. It translates to CASPKGGTGDDEQFF. The full variable domain, rest sourced from reference TRBV28 and TRBJ2-1, is DVKVTQSSRYLVKRTGEKVFLECVQDMDHENMFWYRQDPGLGLRLIYFSYDVKMKEKGDIPEGYSVSREKKERFSLILESASTNQTSMYLCASPKGGTGDDEQFFGPGTRLTVL.

The chain combines TRBV9 with TRBJ2-1, with 11 bases aligning to TRBD2. Losses at the gene ends were 3 bases for V and 3 bases for J; bases not matched to a gene: 5. This CDR3 is 16 amino acids long. From germline, CDR1 is SGDLS and CDR2 YYNGEE. CDR3 amino acids: CASSALSGRDYNEQFF. Written as DNA, the CDR3 is TGTGCCAGCAGCGCTCTTAGCGGGAGGGACTACAATGAGCAGTTCTTC.

The chain uses TRBV19 and TRBJ1-2, with TRBD1 as a possible D gene (6 bases). The germline V and J ends were trimmed by 6 bases and 7 bases, with 18 bases remaining between them. This CDR3 is 14 amino acids long. The germline gives CDR1 LNHDA, CDR2 SQIVND (reference sequence). The CDR3 coding sequence is TGTGCCAGTAGCGAGTTTGGGGGGGCTCGTGGCTACACCTTC. Protein: CASSEFGGARGYTF.

J is TRBJ2-2 and V is TRBV6-5; D not resolved. The ends were cut back, 2 bases at V and 7 bases at J, with 11 bases in the middle. Germline CDR1 and CDR2: MNHEY and SVGAGI. The CDR3 length is 14 residues. For the CDR3, the DNA is TGTGCCAGCAGTTACGGCCTGGCTGACGGGGAGCTGTTTTTT. Its protein product is CASSYGLADGELFF.

The genes are TRBV2 and TRBJ2-5; D gene unclear. This CDR3 is 12 amino acids long. CDR1 SNHLY and CDR2 FYNNEI come from the germline V gene. V was trimmed by 6 bases and J by 7 bases, leaving 12 bases between them. CDR3 DNA sequence: TGTGCCAGCAGCATGGTCCACCGGACCCAGTACTTC. This encodes CASSMVHRTQYF.

V gene TRBV6-6 combines with J gene TRBJ2-5; a possible D gene is TRBD2 (5 bases). The ends were cut back, 2 bases at V and 4 bases at J, with 14 bases in the middle. Germline CDR1 is MNHNY and CDR2 is SVGAGI (reference sequence). The CDR3 contains 15 residues. CDR3 DNA: TGTGCCAGCAGTTACCCACCCAGCGCGGGAGAGACCCAGTACTTC. Its translation is CASSYPPSAGETQYF.

The genes are TRBV29-1 and TRBJ2-7; D ambiguous. Trimming removed 7 bases at V and 0 bases at J, with 10 bases between. Germline V gene sequence: CDR1 SQVTM, CDR2 ANQGSEA. This CDR3 has 12 amino acids. CDR3 in DNA: TGCAGCGCAGGACCTCGCTCCTACGAGCAGTACTTC. Its translation is CSAGPRSYEQYF.

The chain has TRBV2 and TRBJ2-7, with 11 bases that match TRBD2. Unmatched junction bases numbered 8, after V lost 6 bases and J lost 1 base. Germline V lookup: CDR1 SNHLY, CDR2 FYNNEI. The CDR3 is 16 amino acids. The CDR3 sequence: CASRELAGVESYEQYF. In DNA, the CDR3 is TGTGCCAGCAGGGAACTAGCGGGAGTGGAATCCTACGAGCAGTACTTC.

The chain has TRBV28 and TRBJ1-2, with D perhaps TRBD1 (6 bases). Per germline, CDR1 MDHEN and CDR2 SYDVKM. The length of the CDR3 is 15 residues. V dropped 6 bases and J dropped 6 bases, with 20 bases sitting between them. The CDR3 coding sequence is TGTGCCAGCAGCCGCAACCGTGGACAGTTGCATGGCTACACCTTC. Encoded protein: CASSRNRGQLHGYTF.

The V and J genes are TRBV5-4 and TRBJ1-2; D perhaps matches TRBD1 (6 bases). Germline lookup yields CDR1 SGHNT and CDR2 YYREEE (reference sequence). Trimming removed 1 base from V and 7 bases from J, with 11 bases in between. CDR3 length: 13 amino acids. In nucleotides, the CDR3 is TGTGCCAGCAGCTTGCTCGGGGGCCTTGGCTACACCTTC. Translating gives CASSLLGGLGYTF.

J is TRBJ2-1 and V is TRBV19; 7 bases are a match to TRBD1. Germline V gives CDR1 LNHDA, CDR2 SQIVND (reference sequence). J lost 0 bases, V lost 5 bases, and 4 bases had no gene match. The CDR3 contains 15 residues. CDR3 sequence reads: CASSRTGSSYNEQFF. The CDR3 nucleotides are TGTGCCAGTAGTCGGACAGGTAGCTCCTACAATGAGCAGTTCTTC.

CDR3 sequence: CASSGGLALKTYEQYF. The CDR3 nucleotides are TGTGCCAGTAGTGGAGGACTAGCGCTGAAAACCTACGAGCAGTACTTC. V and J are TRBV19 and TRBJ2-7; 9 nucleotides match TRBD2. V shed 5 bases, J shed 2 bases, and the junction held 10 bases outside the gene matches. Germline lookup yields CDR1 LNHDA and CDR2 SQIVND (reference sequence). This CDR3 spans 16 amino acids.

The rearrangement uses TRBV28 and TRBJ2-7, with 12 bases lining up with TRBD2. The germline gives CDR1 MDHEN, CDR2 SYDVKM. J was trimmed by 6 bases and V by 6 bases; bases with no gene match: 21. The CDR3 loop spans 19 amino acids. The chain's CDR3 is CASSPPPRLAGVLISEQYF. Here the CDR3 DNA reads TGTGCCAGCAGCCCCCCCCCGAGACTAGCGGGAGTCCTCATCTCCGAGCAGTACTTC.

The genes are TRBV7-2 and TRBJ2-1; 7 nucleotides agree with TRBD2. The CDR3 is 16 residues long. Per germline, CDR1 SGHTA and CDR2 FQGNSA. The V and J ends lost 5 bases and 2 bases, in that order; junction bases with no gene match: 9. CDR3 protein: CASSKLLAAAYNEQFF. The CDR3 coding sequence is TGTGCCAGCAGCAAACTGCTAGCGGCCGCCTACAATGAGCAGTTCTTC.

The chain couples TRBV19 to TRBJ1-3; D gene unclear. Germline V gene sequence: CDR1 LNHDA, CDR2 SQIVND (reference sequence). V lost 8 bases, J lost 4 bases, and 9 bases lay in between. The CDR3 is 12 residues long. The CDR3 DNA reads TGTGCCAGTTTGACACCCGGAAACACCATATATTTT. Residues: CASLTPGNTIYF.

The chain combines TRBV5-4 with TRBJ2-3; no clear D gene. V lost 2 bases and J 2 bases, leaving 6 bases between the germline ends. This CDR3 comprises 13 residues. Germline V CDR1 and CDR2: SGHNT, YYREEE (reference sequence). The CDR3 sequence is CASSFELTDTQYF. The CDR3 DNA reads as TGTGCCAGCAGCTTTGAGCTCACAGATACGCAGTATTTT.

J is TRBJ2-7 and V is TRBV14; 11 nucleotides agree with TRBD2. The CDR3 is made up of 16 amino acids. Germline-derived CDR1 and CDR2 are SGHDN and FVKESK. J lost 0 bases, V lost 4 bases, and 5 bases had no gene match. The CDR3 DNA follows: TGTGCCAGCAGCCGAACCCTAGCGGGAGGCTCCTACGAGCAGTACTTC. This encodes CASSRTLAGGSYEQYF.

The genes are TRBV5-1 and TRBJ2-1, with 9 positions matching TRBD2. This CDR3 is built from 14 residues. Germline assignment: CDR1 SGHRS and CDR2 YFSETQ. The V segment lost 2 bases and the J segment 10 bases; nucleotides outside the gene matches: 7. CDR3 amino acids: CASSFGGRAEEQFF. The CDR3 bases are TGCGCCAGCAGCTTTGGCGGGAGGGCCGAAGAGCAGTTCTTC.

The CDR3 is CASSLQGYGYEQYF. Here the CDR3 DNA reads TGTGCCAGCAGCCTTCAGGGTTACGGCTACGAGCAGTACTTC. The V call is TRBV7-9, the J call TRBJ2-7, with D possibly being TRBD1 (5 bases). The CDR3 spans 14 residues. Between the trimmed V and J ends, which lost 5 bases and 3 bases, there was a span of 14 bases. CDR1 and CDR2 (germline): SEHNR, FQNEAQ (reference sequence). The full variable domain, with the rest looked up from reference TRBV7-9 and TRBJ2-7, is DTGVSQNPRHKITKRGQNVTFRCDPISEHNRLYWYRQTLGQGPEFLTYFQNEAQLEKSRLLSDRFSAERPKGSFSTLEIQRTEQGDSAMYLCASSLQGYGYEQYFGPGTRLTVT.

The V and J genes are TRBV28 and TRBJ1-4; TRBD1 matches 10 bases. The trim removed 6 bases at V and 10 bases at J, leaving 8 bases unmatched. Germline V gene sequence: CDR1 MDHEN, CDR2 SYDVKM. This CDR3 comprises 14 residues. The CDR3 protein is CASRETGGAGKLFF. Here the CDR3 DNA reads TGTGCCAGCAGGGAGACAGGGGGCGCCGGAAAACTGTTTTTT. The complete variable domain, with remaining parts taken from reference TRBV28 and TRBJ1-4, reads DVKVTQSSRYLVKRTGEKVFLECVQDMDHENMFWYRQDPGLGLRLIYFSYDVKMKEKGDIPEGYSVSREKKERFSLILESASTNQTSMYLCASRETGGAGKLFFGSGTQLSVL.

This sequence joins TRBV6-1 and TRBJ1-5, with D possibly matching TRBD1 (6 bases). There are 15 residues in the CDR3. Deletions cut 0 bases from V and 6 bases from J, with 12 bases between. Per germline, CDR1 MNHNS and CDR2 SASEGT. The CDR3 here is CASSEAVWGRQPQHF. In nucleotides, the CDR3 is TGTGCCAGCAGTGAAGCCGTCTGGGGGCGTCAGCCCCAGCATTTT.

The chain uses TRBV2 and TRBJ1-4; TRBD1 agrees at 10 bases. The CDR3 length is 18 residues. Trimming took 7 bases from V and 0 from J; bases not matched to a gene: 11. Germline CDR1 SNHLY, CDR2 FYNNEI. In DNA, the CDR3 is TGTGCCAGCACCAGGGACAGGGGAAGTTTTGCAACTAATGAAAAACTGTTTTTT. Amino acids: CASTRDRGSFATNEKLFF.

The V and J genes are TRBV19 and TRBJ2-6, with 7 positions matching TRBD1. The germline gives CDR1 LNHDA, CDR2 SQIVND (reference sequence). The CDR3 contains 15 residues. The J segment lost 6 bases and the V segment lost 5 bases, leaving 7 bases of the junction unmatched. The CDR3 loop reads CASSFQGEVANVLTF. DNA for the CDR3: TGTGCCAGTAGTTTCCAGGGGGAAGTGGCCAACGTCCTGACTTTC.

The rearrangement links TRBV19 to TRBJ2-5; 10 nucleotides agree with TRBD2. Germline V gene sequence: CDR1 LNHDA, CDR2 SQIVND (reference sequence). The ends lost 1 base at V and 0 bases at J; junction bases unmatched: 2. There are 16 residues in the CDR3. The CDR3 sequence is CASSIGGLAHQETQYF. The CDR3 coding sequence is TGTGCCAGTAGTATAGGGGGACTAGCGCACCAAGAGACCCAGTACTTC. Full variable domain (remainder filled in from reference TRBV19 and TRBJ2-5): DGGITQSPKYLFRKEGQNVTLSCEQNLNHDAMYWYRQDPGQGLRLIYYSQIVNDFQKGDIAEGYSVSREKKESFPLTVTSAQKNPTAFYLCASSIGGLAHQETQYFGPGTRLLVL.

The chain recombines TRBV14 with TRBJ2-7; D is uncertain. CDR1 and CDR2 from the germline V gene are SGHDN and FVKESK. This CDR3 contains 11 residues. Trimming removed 5 bases from V and 0 bases from J, with 2 bases in between. CDR3 in DNA: TGTGCCAGCAGCTCCTCCTACGAGCAGTACTTC. Translating it yields CASSSSYEQYF.